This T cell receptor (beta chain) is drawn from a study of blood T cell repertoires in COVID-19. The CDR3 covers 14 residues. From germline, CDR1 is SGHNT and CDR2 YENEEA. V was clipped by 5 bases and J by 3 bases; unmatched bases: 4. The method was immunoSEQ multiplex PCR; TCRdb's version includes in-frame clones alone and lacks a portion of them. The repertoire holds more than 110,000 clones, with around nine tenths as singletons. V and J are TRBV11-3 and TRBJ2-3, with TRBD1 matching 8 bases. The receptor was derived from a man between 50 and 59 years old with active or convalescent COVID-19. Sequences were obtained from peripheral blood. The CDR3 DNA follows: TGTGCCAGCAGCGAGGGACAGGTAACAGATACGCAGTATTTT. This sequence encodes CASSEGQVTDTQYF.